This T cell receptor (beta chain) was obtained from a study of shared clonotypes between healthy human individuals. TCRdb keeps only in-frame clones here, not all; method: immunoSEQ multiplex PCR. The table lists under 1,100,000 clones, about 75% of them singletons. Trimming cost V 4 bases and J 0 bases, with 15 bases left between them. CDR3 length: 16 residues. Germline V gene sequence: CDR1 SGHRS, CDR2 YFSETQ. The clonotype was recovered from a man aged 18-30 years in good health. The sample taken for sequencing was memory CD4+ T cells sorted from blood. The subset is: CD45RA-negative fraction. The V call is TRBV5-1, the J call TRBJ2-3; TRBD1 might be the D (5 bases). CDR3 DNA: TGCGCCAGCAGCCCTTTCGACAGAACTAGCACAGATACGCAGTATTTT. Protein: CASSPFDRTSTDTQYF.